This TCR beta chain emerged from a study of post-analysis software for immune sequencing data. As to this clonotype: Its target is not known.

Presence of unique molecular identifiers characterized the TCR beta cDNA libraries. TCRdb reprocessed the PCR reads via MiXCR and lists one record per CDR3 protein. The sample contains roughly 650,000 distinct CDR3 sequences, roughly three fifths of which appear only once. The CDR3 extends over 15 amino acids. The germline CDR1 and CDR2 sequences are MNHEY and SVGAGI. The trim removed 5 bases at V and 3 bases at J, leaving 9 bases unmatched. Study-wide findings and caveats: Patients showed TRBV5-6, TRBV5-1 and TRBV20-1 among a handful of TRBV segments more frequent than in controls.

This sequence was found in a girl aged 2 to 10 with multiple sclerosis. V and J are TRBV6-5 and TRBJ1-2, with 7 nucleotides matching TRBD1. Sequencing was performed on blood. The CDR3 is CASSPSGTEYYGYTF. The CDR3 nucleotides read TGTGCCAGCAGTCCATCCGGGACAGAATACTATGGCTACACCTTC.